This TCR beta chain was retrieved from a study of cytomegalovirus exposure and HLA in healthy donors. Across the whole study: Unique TCR beta sequences numbering about 100 million came from 150 million to 200 million T cells in an earlier analysis. Study-wide findings and caveats: Sequencing probably produced one cluster of sequence variants that were highly shared. TCR beta V- and J-gene trimming, according to a later analysis, was linked to a missense DCLRE1C variant.

The V segment lost 5 bases and the J segment 4 bases; nucleotides outside the gene matches: 6. The CDR3 sequence is 16 residues long. The germline gives CDR1 MNHEY, CDR2 SMNVEV (reference sequence). Primers: 60 Vbeta forward and 13 Jbeta reverse. TCRdb's table, derived via immunoSEQ multiplex PCR, lists solely in-frame clones and lacks some. The sample has approximately 100,000 clones, 70% to 80% seen once. A remark on this clone: The antigen remains undetermined.

The receptor comes from a woman under 30 in good health and CMV-seropositive. The sequencing sample was made of PBMCs. The rearrangement links TRBV27 to TRBJ2-1, with TRBD2 identical over 12 bases. The CDR3 nucleotides read TGTGCCAGCAGTCGACTAGCGGGAGCCCCGTACAATGAGCAGTTCTTC. It encodes CASSRLAGAPYNEQFF.